These T cell receptor beta chains were read from a single sample in a study of identical twins. TCRdb processed the 5' RACE reads anew with MiXCR; each CDR3 protein has one entry. This table has 250,000 or so distinct CDR3 sequences, around 7.6% appearing once. The data also belong to a second study, concerning yellow fever vaccine responses in identical twins.

Material for sequencing was CD8+ T cells sorted from blood. The receptors originated from a woman aged 18 to 35 in good health. Both conserved end residues are part of each CDR3. The D gene is left open where the match is weak. A row's size may be missing; if present it is once, few, many or a size class.

J | V | D | size | DNA | CDR3
TRBJ2-7 | TRBV7-9 | . | many | TGTGCCAGCAGCTTAGGGTCGGGGCAGTACTTC | CASSLGSGQYF
TRBJ1-1 | TRBV29-1 | TRBD1 | many | TGCAGCTTTGTACAGGGGGCCTATGAAGCTTTCTTT | CSFVQGAYEAFF
TRBJ2-3 | TRBV7-9 | . | . | TGTGCCAGCAGCCCAAGCGGAGTTACGCAGTATTTT | CASSPSGVTQYF
TRBJ1-2 | TRBV3-1 | TRBD1 | few | TGTGCCAGCGGCCCCGGGACAGGGGGCAGCTATGGCTACACCTTC | CASGPGTGGSYGYTF
TRBJ2-2 | TRBV20-1 | . | many | TGCAGTGCGACATACACCGGGGAGCTGTTTTTT | CSATYTGELFF
TRBJ2-7 | TRBV28 | . | . | TGTGCCAGCAGTTTGTTCGGTTTCCGGGGGTTCAGCGATGACTACGAGCAGTACTTC | CASSLFGFRGFSDDYEQYF
TRBJ1-1 | TRBV28 | . | . | TGTGCCAGCAGTCTAAGTAGTAACACTGAAGCTTTCTTT | CASSLSSNTEAFF
TRBJ2-5 | TRBV7-9 | . | many | TGTGCCAGCAGCTTAGAGGAGAGCCAAGAGACCCAGTACTTC | CASSLEESQETQYF
TRBJ2-3 | TRBV5-8 | . | . | TGTGCCAGCAGCTGGAACAGGGTATCAGATACGCAGTATTTT | CASSWNRVSDTQYF
TRBJ2-1 | TRBV7-8 | . | few | TGTGCCAGCAGCCCTTCACCGGGGGATGAGCAGTTCTTC | CASSPSPGDEQFF
TRBJ2-1 | TRBV9 | TRBD1 | few | TGTGCCAGCACCCGCGAACCGGGACAGATTTTTTCGACGGGCAATGAGCAGTTCTTC | CASTREPGQIFSTGNEQFF
TRBJ2-2 | TRBV11-2 | TRBD2 | . | TGTGCCAGCAGCTTAGACTCGACTAGCGGAAACACCGGGGAGCTGTTTTTT | CASSLDSTSGNTGELFF
TRBJ1-5 | TRBV7-8 | . | . | TGTGCCAGCAGCCCTACGGGCGGGCCTACCGGAGTTCAGCCCCAGCATTTT | CASSPTGGPTGVQPQHF
TRBJ1-2 | TRBV20-1 | . | few | TGCAGTGCTAGAGATGTCGATGGGGGAGTCTATGGCTACACCTTC | CSARDVDGGVYGYTF
TRBJ1-6 | TRBV9 | TRBD1 | few | TGTGCCAGCAGCTACCGGGACAGGATGAATTCACCCCTCCACTTT | CASSYRDRMNSPLHF
TRBJ1-2 | TRBV5-5 | . | few | TGTGCCAGCAGCTCTACCACAGGGAACTATGGCTACACCTTC | CASSSTTGNYGYTF
TRBJ1-1 | TRBV7-8 | TRBD1 | few | TGTGCCAGCAGCTTTTACAGGGGGCTCTCTGAAGCTTTCTTT | CASSFYRGLSEAFF
TRBJ2-1 | TRBV2 | TRBD2 | few | TGTGCCAGCAGTGATTCTCTAGCGGGAGGCTACAATGAGCAGTTCTTC | CASSDSLAGGYNEQFF
TRBJ1-5 | TRBV3-1 | . | many | TGTGCCAGCAGCCCCCACTCCGATCAGCCCCAGCATTTT | CASSPHSDQPQHF
TRBJ2-5 | TRBV6-5 | . | few | TGTGCCAGCACCCTCGGCGGGACCCAGTACTTC | CASTLGGTQYF
TRBJ2-3 | TRBV7-8 | TRBD2 | many | TGTGCCAGCAGCGAAGAACTAGCGGGGCACACAGATACGCAGTATTTT | CASSEELAGHTDTQYF
TRBJ2-7 | TRBV12-3/TRBV12-4 | . | . | TGTGCCAGCAGTCCCCGATTGTACGAGCAGTACTTC | CASSPRLYEQYF
TRBJ1-1 | TRBV20-1 | . | . | TGCAGTGCCAACCTTGGGACTCACACTGAAGCTTTCTTT | CSANLGTHTEAFF
TRBJ1-1 | TRBV7-9 | . | . | TGTGCCAGCAGCTTATCCGGGGCCACTGAAGCTTTCTTT | CASSLSGATEAFF
TRBJ2-7 | TRBV27 | . | . | TGTGCCAGCAGTTTAGGCAGGGACTACGAGCAGTACTTC | CASSLGRDYEQYF
TRBJ2-7 | TRBV7-7 | . | . | TGTGCCAGCAGCTCCGATGACACCGGTCAACACGAGCAGTACTTC | CASSSDDTGQHEQYF
TRBJ2-2 | TRBV3-1 | . | many | TGTGCCAGCAGCCAAGTATGGGCCGGGGAGCTGTTTTTT | CASSQVWAGELFF
TRBJ2-7 | TRBV4-1 | TRBD2 | . | TGCGCCAGCAGCCAAAGGACTAGCGGGAGAGCCTACGAGCAGTACTTC | CASSQRTSGRAYEQYF
TRBJ2-5 | TRBV2 | TRBD2 | few | TGTGCCAGCAGTGAGGCGGGAGGGCCCTCGAAGACCCAGTACTTC | CASSEAGGPSKTQYF
TRBJ2-1 | TRBV6-5 | TRBD2 | . | TGTGCCAGCAGTTACTCCGAATACAGCGGGAGTAATGAGCAGTTCTTC | CASSYSEYSGSNEQFF
TRBJ2-1 | TRBV12-3/TRBV12-4 | . | many | TGTGCCAGCAGTCCGATCGACCCCTACAATGAGCAGTTCTTC | CASSPIDPYNEQFF
TRBJ2-3 | TRBV7-6 | . | . | TGTGCCAGCAGCCAGACGACAGCCAGCACAGATACGCAGTATTTT | CASSQTTASTDTQYF
TRBJ1-1 | TRBV20-1 | . | . | TGCAGTGCTGTTATTACTGAAGCTTTCTTT | CSAVITEAFF
TRBJ1-2 | TRBV27 | . | . | TGTGCCAGCAGTTTATTTGGTCAGATCGGCTATGGCTACACCTTC | CASSLFGQIGYGYTF
TRBJ2-3 | TRBV7-2 | . | many | TGTGCCAGCAGCTTAGTGTGGAGGAGCACTTCCACAGATACGCAGTATTTT | CASSLVWRSTSTDTQYF
TRBJ2-3 | TRBV5-6 | . | many | TGTGCCAGCAGCTTTTGGTTCGGCCCAGATACGCAGTATTTT | CASSFWFGPDTQYF
TRBJ2-3 | TRBV24-1 | . | few | TGTGCCACCAGTGATTTGGGGACTGACAGCACAGATACGCAGTATTTT | CATSDLGTDSTDTQYF
TRBJ2-3 | TRBV15 | TRBD1 | many | TGTGCCACCTCTTCCGGGACAGGGTCAGATACGCAGTATTTT | CATSSGTGSDTQYF
TRBJ2-2 | TRBV9 | . | . | TGTGCCAGCAGCCCACACCCGACGGGGGTCAACACCGGGGAGCTGTTTTTT | CASSPHPTGVNTGELFF
TRBJ2-7 | TRBV12-3/TRBV12-4 | TRBD1 | many | TGTGCCAGCAGTCCCGGAAGGACAGGGAGGCTTTTCAGGAGCTCCTACGAGCAGTACTTC | CASSPGRTGRLFRSSYEQYF
TRBJ2-2 | TRBV7-7 | . | few | TGTGCCAGCAGCTGGGGGGACATGAACACCGGGGAGCTGTTTTTT | CASSWGDMNTGELFF
TRBJ2-1 | TRBV12-3/TRBV12-4 | TRBD2 | many | TGTGCCAGCAGTGGCATACTAGCGGGAGGAACCAATGAGCAGTTCTTC | CASSGILAGGTNEQFF
TRBJ2-7 | TRBV3-1 | . | few | TGTGCCAGCAGCCAAGAGCAGTACTTC | CASSQEQYF
TRBJ2-2 | TRBV27 | . | . | TGTGCCACCCAACAGGGCACGAACACCGGGGAGCTGTTTTTT | CATQQGTNTGELFF
TRBJ2-1 | TRBV3-1 | . | many | TGTGCCAGCAGTCCTAAGTTCTTGTCAGGGGTTACGAGGAATGAGCAGTTCTTC | CASSPKFLSGVTRNEQFF
TRBJ2-1 | TRBV19 | . | . | TGTGCCAGTAGCCCTGGACTGGCTCTTGAGCAGTTCTTC | CASSPGLALEQFF
TRBJ2-3 | TRBV24-1 | . | . | TGTGCCACCAGTGAGGAACAGGAGACGGGGGATACGCAGTATTTT | CATSEEQETGDTQYF
TRBJ2-3 | TRBV5-5 | . | few | TGTGCCAGCAGCTTGGGGCCCCGCAGGACTAGCACAGATACGCAGTATTTT | CASSLGPRRTSTDTQYF
TRBJ2-7 | TRBV28 | . | . | TGTGCCAGCAGGCCCTATCAATACCTCTCCTACGAGCAGTACTTC | CASRPYQYLSYEQYF
TRBJ2-5 | TRBV5-1 | . | few | TGCGCCAGCAGCTTGGCATTAGCGGAATCTCCTCGACGAGAGACCCAGTACTTC | CASSLALAESPRRETQYF
TRBJ1-1 | TRBV25-1 | TRBD1 | many | TGTGCCAGCAGTCCAAACCTCGCCGGGACAGGGATCAGAGCTTTCTTT | CASSPNLAGTGIRAFF
TRBJ2-7 | TRBV7-9 | TRBD1 | . | TGTGCCAGCAGCGTCCAGGGGGCGTCCTACGAGCAGTACTTC | CASSVQGASYEQYF
TRBJ2-2 | TRBV7-9 | . | . | TGTGCCAGCAGCCTCTACATCTCCCTGGGCGCCGGGGAGCTGTTTTTT | CASSLYISLGAGELFF